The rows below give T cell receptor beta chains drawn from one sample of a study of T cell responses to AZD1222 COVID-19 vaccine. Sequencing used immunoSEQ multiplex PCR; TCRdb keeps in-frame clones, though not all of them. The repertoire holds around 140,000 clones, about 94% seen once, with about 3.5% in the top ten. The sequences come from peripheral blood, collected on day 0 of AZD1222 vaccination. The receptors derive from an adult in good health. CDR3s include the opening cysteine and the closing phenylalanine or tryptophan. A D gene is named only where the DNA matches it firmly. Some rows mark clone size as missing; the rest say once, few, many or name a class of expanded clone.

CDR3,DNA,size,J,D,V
CASSGQVAGRSGANVLTF,TGCGCCAGCAGTGGACAGGTCGCGGGACGGTCTGGGGCCAACGTCCTGACTTTC,-,TRBJ2-6,-,TRBV10-1
CASSEGYSRDRDF,TGTGCCAGCAGTGAAGGGTACTCAAGGGACAGGGACTTC,-,TRBJ1-2,TRBD1,TRBV6-1
CASRSTSGSYEQYF,TGTGCCAGTAGGTCGACTAGCGGATCCTACGAGCAGTACTTC,-,TRBJ2-7,TRBD2,TRBV19
CASSLGGLDNEQFF,TGTGCCAGCAGCTTAGGGGGTTTGGACAATGAGCAGTTCTTC,-,TRBJ2-1,-,TRBV7-2
CASSSTIRTNGEQYF,TGTGCCAGCAGCTCGACCATCCGGACTAATGGCGAGCAGTACTTC,-,TRBJ2-7,-,TRBV5-4
CASSFWLGTGGNTIYF,TGTGCCAGCAGCTTTTGGCTGGGAACGGGAGGAAACACCATATATTTT,-,TRBJ1-3,-,TRBV5-6
CASSSNGAGRTDTQYF,TGTGCCAGCAGCTCAAACGGGGCGGGACGCACAGATACGCAGTATTTT,-,TRBJ2-3,-,TRBV5-4
CASSRRADYGNQPQHF,TGTGCCAGCAGCCGTCGGGCGGACTATGGGAATCAGCCCCAGCATTTT,-,TRBJ1-5,-,TRBV5-6
CASSPSGQGLEPQHF,TGTGCCAGCTCACCTTCGGGACAGGGGTTAGAGCCCCAGCATTTT,-,TRBJ1-5,TRBD1,TRBV18
CARKAGIVLATNEKLFF,TGTGCCAGAAAAGCCGGAATTGTCCTTGCAACTAATGAAAAACTGTTTTTT,-,TRBJ1-4,-,TRBV11-3
CASSVVPMGTMTVNYGYTF,TGTGCCAGCAGCGTAGTTCCAATGGGGACCATGACGGTTAACTATGGCTACACCTTC,-,TRBJ1-2,-,TRBV9
CAGSVGAPLGKLFF,TGTGCCGGCAGTGTAGGGGCCCCTTTGGGAAAACTGTTTTTT,-,TRBJ1-4,-,TRBV25-1
CASSLAQQETQYF,TGCGCCAGCAGCTTGGCCCAACAAGAGACCCAGTACTTC,once,TRBJ2-5,-,TRBV5-1
CASSIDGGYGYTF,TGTGCCAGTAGTATAGATGGGGGCTATGGCTACACCTTC,-,TRBJ1-2,-,TRBV19
CASSGRGGEGVPSYTF,TGTGCCAGCAGCGGACGCGGCGGGGAGGGGGTCCCCTCCTACACCTTC,once,TRBJ1-2,-,TRBV5-6
CASGLHPGELFF,TGTGCTAGTGGTTTGCATCCCGGGGAGCTGTTTTTT,-,TRBJ2-2,-,TRBV12-5
CATQGLAGHSYEQYF,TGCGCCACCCAAGGGCTAGCGGGACACTCCTACGAGCAGTACTTC,-,TRBJ2-7,TRBD2,TRBV10-2
CASSLAQVSIRDTQYF,TGTGCCAGCAGCTTAGCCCAGGTGTCGATACGGGATACGCAGTATTTT,-,TRBJ2-3,-,TRBV7-2
CSASFGGIGGANVLTF,TGCAGTGCTAGTTTCGGGGGGATAGGTGGGGCCAACGTCCTGACTTTC,-,TRBJ2-6,TRBD2,TRBV20-1
CASSLRQGTDTQYF,TGTGCCAGCAGCCTAAGACAAGGAACAGATACGCAGTATTTT,once,TRBJ2-3,-,TRBV7-2
CASSLSYREDEQYF,TGTGCCAGCAGTTTATCTTACAGGGAGGACGAGCAGTACTTC,-,TRBJ2-7,-,TRBV27
CATQLSHYGYTF,TGTGCCACACAGTTATCCCACTATGGCTACACCTTC,-,TRBJ1-2,-,TRBV19
CSVDRVRGYTF,TGCAGCGTTGACAGGGTTCGGGGCTACACCTTC,-,TRBJ1-2,-,TRBV29-1
CASSPDWAGGFRQFF,TGTGCCAGCTCACCCGACTGGGCGGGAGGGTTTCGGCAGTTCTTC,-,TRBJ2-1,TRBD2,TRBV18
CASSQALTEKLFF,TGCGCCAGCAGCCAAGCTTTAACGGAAAAACTGTTTTTT,-,TRBJ1-4,-,TRBV4-3
CASPGDSGNTIYF,TGTGCCAGCCCGGGGGACAGTGGAAACACCATATATTTT,once,TRBJ1-3,TRBD1,TRBV2
CASSRTGQNKETQYF,TGTGCCAGCAGCCGAACGGGACAGAATAAAGAGACCCAGTACTTC,-,TRBJ2-5,TRBD1,TRBV3-1/TRBV3-2
CASTPAGGVDIQYF,TGTGCCAGTACTCCTGCTGGGGGTGTGGACATTCAGTACTTC,-,TRBJ2-4,-,TRBV19
CASSSSPRAGSGNTIYF,TGTGCCAGCAGCTCGTCGCCCAGGGCCGGCTCTGGAAACACCATATATTTT,-,TRBJ1-3,-,TRBV7-2
CASSASGSGPYNEQFF,TGTGCCAGCAGTGCCTCCGGGAGCGGCCCCTACAATGAGCAGTTCTTC,-,TRBJ2-1,-,TRBV25-1
CASSVRGGASYNEQFF,TGTGCCAGCAGTGTTAGGGGCGGGGCGTCCTACAATGAGCAGTTCTTC,-,TRBJ2-1,-,TRBV6-4
CASSLGVQGTEAFF,TGTGCCAGCAGCTTGGGGGTCCAGGGCACTGAAGCTTTCTTT,-,TRBJ1-1,-,TRBV5-4
CAISESRIGNQPQHF,TGTGCCATCAGTGAGAGCCGGATAGGGAATCAGCCCCAGCATTTT,-,TRBJ1-5,-,TRBV10-3
CASSLEGAQANIQYF,TGTGCCAGCAGCTTAGAGGGGGCCCAAGCAAACATTCAGTACTTC,-,TRBJ2-4,TRBD1,TRBV7-9
CASSLWGTEAFF,TGTGCCAGCAGTTTGTGGGGGACTGAAGCTTTCTTT,-,TRBJ1-1,-,TRBV12-3/TRBV12-4
CSVEIAVANYGYTF,TGCAGCGTTGAAATCGCGGTAGCTAACTATGGCTACACCTTC,few,TRBJ1-2,-,TRBV29-1
CATTGSTGELFF,TGTGCCACCACAGGGAGCACCGGGGAGCTGTTTTTT,-,TRBJ2-2,-,TRBV24-1
CASSLRGLDEQYF,TGTGCCAGCAGCTTACGGGGGCTAGACGAGCAGTACTTC,-,TRBJ2-7,-,TRBV11-2
CSVATGGSSYEQYF,TGCAGCGTCGCGACAGGGGGCTCCTCCTACGAGCAGTACTTC,-,TRBJ2-7,TRBD1,TRBV29-1
CASSRGSGANVLTF,TGTGCCAGCTCACGGGGCAGTGGGGCCAACGTCCTGACTTTC,-,TRBJ2-6,-,TRBV27
CASSLARTGINEQYF,TGTGCCAGCAGCTTAGCACGGACAGGGATCAACGAGCAGTACTTC,-,TRBJ2-7,TRBD1,TRBV7-2
CASSHSWNTEAFF,TGTGCCAGCTCTCACTCATGGAACACTGAAGCTTTCTTT,-,TRBJ1-1,-,TRBV6-4
CSVDGRSTGRDGYTF,TGCAGCGTTGATGGGAGGTCGACAGGGAGGGATGGCTACACCTTC,-,TRBJ1-2,TRBD1,TRBV29-1
CASRARALNTEAFF,TGTGCCAGCAGGGCTAGGGCTTTGAACACTGAAGCTTTCTTT,-,TRBJ1-1,-,TRBV27
CASSGQGAFFSGNTIYF,TGTGCCAGCAGCGGCCAGGGGGCCTTTTTCTCTGGAAACACCATATATTTT,once,TRBJ1-3,TRBD1,TRBV7-9
CATSSPHGGYTF,TGTGCCACCAGCAGTCCCCACGGTGGCTACACCTTC,-,TRBJ1-2,-,TRBV15